Listed below are T cell receptor beta chains from one sample, sequenced in a study of T-cell reconstitution after alpha-beta-depleted transplantation in children. In TCRdb, the PCR reads were re-called with MiXCR into one record per CDR3 protein. Of 90,000 to 130,000 distinct CDR3 sequences in the sample, 10% are singletons; the top ten hold less than 40%. The sequencing here drew on PBMCs, taken before TCRalphabeta/CD19-depleted stem cell transplant. All receptors derive from a boy younger than 10 with acute lymphoblastic leukemia, due to receive a stem cell transplant. Both conserved end residues are part of each CDR3. A D gene is named only where the DNA matches it firmly. Size tells how often a clone was seen (once, few, many) or the class of an expanded clone, and some rows leave it out.

v_call: TRBV20-1; d_call: TRBD1; j_call: TRBJ2-3; clone_size: NA; cdr3_length: 13; cdr3_aa: CSALGQGRDTQYF; cdr3_nt: TGCAGTGCTCTGGGACAGGGGAGAGATACGCAGTATTTT
v_call: TRBV6-1; d_call: NA; j_call: TRBJ1-5; clone_size: NA; cdr3_length: 15; cdr3_aa: CASNLQGSGNQPQHF; cdr3_nt: TGTGCCAGCAACCTACAGGGCTCGGGCAATCAGCCCCAGCATTTT
v_call: TRBV28; d_call: TRBD2; j_call: TRBJ2-3; clone_size: NA; cdr3_length: 18; cdr3_aa: CASSFPPRLAAYTDTQYF; cdr3_nt: TGTGCCAGCAGTTTCCCCCCTCGACTAGCGGCTTACACAGATACGCAGTATTTT
v_call: TRBV11-2; d_call: TRBD1; j_call: TRBJ2-5; clone_size: few; cdr3_length: 13; cdr3_aa: CASSGRGPETQYF; cdr3_nt: TGTGCCAGCAGCGGCAGGGGGCCAGAGACCCAGTACTTC
v_call: TRBV14; d_call: TRBD1; j_call: TRBJ2-7; clone_size: few; cdr3_length: 18; cdr3_aa: CASSQVPVISDRGDEQYF; cdr3_nt: TGTGCCAGCAGCCAAGTACCGGTAATTAGTGACAGGGGGGACGAGCAGTACTTC
v_call: TRBV20-1; d_call: TRBD1; j_call: TRBJ1-5; clone_size: NA; cdr3_length: 14; cdr3_aa: CSVSTPGGDQPQHF; cdr3_nt: TGCAGTGTCAGTACCCCAGGGGGGGATCAGCCCCAGCATTTT
v_call: TRBV7-9; d_call: NA; j_call: TRBJ2-3; clone_size: many; cdr3_length: 13; cdr3_aa: CASSLAWPDTQYF; cdr3_nt: TGTGCCAGCAGCTTAGCTTGGCCAGATACGCAGTATTTT
v_call: TRBV28; d_call: TRBD1; j_call: TRBJ2-3; clone_size: NA; cdr3_length: 17; cdr3_aa: CASSPTQGAIASDTQYF; cdr3_nt: TGTGCCAGCAGCCCTACTCAGGGGGCTATAGCATCGGATACGCAGTATTTT
v_call: TRBV12-3/TRBV12-4; d_call: NA; j_call: TRBJ2-2; clone_size: few; cdr3_length: 14; cdr3_aa: CASSFRVGTGELFF; cdr3_nt: TGTGCCAGCAGTTTTAGGGTGGGCACCGGGGAGCTGTTTTTT
v_call: TRBV6-1; d_call: TRBD1; j_call: TRBJ1-1; clone_size: few; cdr3_length: 15; cdr3_aa: CASSVHASGQNEAFF; cdr3_nt: TGTGCCAGCAGTGTCCACGCTTCGGGACAGAATGAAGCTTTCTTT
v_call: TRBV6-5; d_call: NA; j_call: TRBJ2-2; clone_size: many; cdr3_length: 13; cdr3_aa: CASTPGNTGELFF; cdr3_nt: TGTGCCAGCACTCCAGGGAACACCGGGGAGCTGTTTTTT
v_call: TRBV20-1; d_call: NA; j_call: TRBJ2-4; clone_size: NA; cdr3_length: 12; cdr3_aa: CSVWVARGIQYF; cdr3_nt: TGCAGTGTCTGGGTGGCCCGGGGCATTCAGTACTTC
v_call: TRBV5-1; d_call: TRBD1; j_call: TRBJ2-1; clone_size: many; cdr3_length: 14; cdr3_aa: CASSRGQGAYEQFF; cdr3_nt: TGCGCCAGCAGCCGGGGACAGGGGGCCTATGAGCAGTTCTTC
v_call: TRBV4-2; d_call: TRBD1; j_call: TRBJ2-7; clone_size: few; cdr3_length: 15; cdr3_aa: CASSQELAGGHEQYF; cdr3_nt: TGTGCCAGCAGCCAAGAGTTGGCAGGGGGCCACGAGCAGTACTTC
v_call: TRBV29-1; d_call: NA; j_call: TRBJ1-1; clone_size: NA; cdr3_length: 12; cdr3_aa: CSVARLNTEAFF; cdr3_nt: TGCAGCGTTGCCCGGTTGAACACTGAAGCTTTCTTT
v_call: TRBV27; d_call: TRBD2; j_call: TRBJ2-7; clone_size: few; cdr3_length: 15; cdr3_aa: CASSPPGTSGYEQYF; cdr3_nt: TGTGCCAGCAGCCCCCCCGGGACTAGCGGCTACGAGCAGTACTTC
v_call: TRBV9; d_call: NA; j_call: TRBJ1-2; clone_size: few; cdr3_length: 12; cdr3_aa: CASSVDGYGYTF; cdr3_nt: TGTGCCAGCAGCGTAGATGGTTATGGCTACACCTTC
v_call: TRBV7-6; d_call: NA; j_call: TRBJ2-1; clone_size: few; cdr3_length: 14; cdr3_aa: CASSLLDGPAEQFF; cdr3_nt: TGTGCCAGCAGCCTACTAGACGGCCCGGCAGAGCAGTTCTTC
v_call: TRBV20-1; d_call: NA; j_call: TRBJ2-7; clone_size: few; cdr3_length: 15; cdr3_aa: CSAGGSGLPSYEQYF; cdr3_nt: TGCAGTGCAGGGGGATCCGGACTCCCGTCCTACGAGCAGTACTTC
v_call: TRBV29-1; d_call: TRBD2; j_call: TRBJ2-1; clone_size: NA; cdr3_length: 11; cdr3_aa: CSVEGREGRFF; cdr3_nt: TGCAGCGTTGAGGGCAGGGAGGGTCGGTTCTTC
v_call: TRBV20-1; d_call: NA; j_call: TRBJ1-1; clone_size: NA; cdr3_length: 16; cdr3_aa: CSAPFQGHTTYTEAFF; cdr3_nt: TGCAGTGCTCCCTTTCAGGGGCATACAACTTACACTGAAGCTTTCTTT
v_call: TRBV12-3/TRBV12-4; d_call: NA; j_call: TRBJ1-1; clone_size: few; cdr3_length: 14; cdr3_aa: CASSLDPRVTEAFF; cdr3_nt: TGTGCCAGCAGCCTGGATCCCAGGGTAACTGAAGCTTTCTTT
v_call: TRBV7-6; d_call: TRBD2; j_call: TRBJ2-7; clone_size: few; cdr3_length: 18; cdr3_aa: CASSQLPSTSGSLYEQYF; cdr3_nt: TGTGCCAGCAGCCAACTGCCTTCGACTAGCGGGTCTCTCTACGAGCAGTACTTC
v_call: TRBV2; d_call: NA; j_call: TRBJ1-1; clone_size: NA; cdr3_length: 11; cdr3_aa: CASQDRREAFF; cdr3_nt: TGTGCCAGCCAAGACAGGCGTGAAGCTTTCTTT